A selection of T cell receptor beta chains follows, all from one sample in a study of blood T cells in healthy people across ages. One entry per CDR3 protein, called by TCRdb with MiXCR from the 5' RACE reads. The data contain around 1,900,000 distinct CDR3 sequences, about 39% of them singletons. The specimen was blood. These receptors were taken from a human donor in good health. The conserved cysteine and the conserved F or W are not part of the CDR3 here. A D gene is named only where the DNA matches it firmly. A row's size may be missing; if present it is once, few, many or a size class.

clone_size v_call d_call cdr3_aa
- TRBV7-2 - ASSLRRSTNEKLF
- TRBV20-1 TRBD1 SKFDRGRETQY
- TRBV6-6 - ASRTSGSRGTQY
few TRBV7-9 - ASSPDTFPLTDTQY
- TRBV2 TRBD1 ASRKDRGLNIEQF
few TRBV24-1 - ATSADRFYGYT
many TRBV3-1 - ASSRNYGYT
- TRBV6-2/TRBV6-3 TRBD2 ASSYSAGEYNEQF
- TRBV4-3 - ASSQDRLDYEQY
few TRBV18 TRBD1 ASSASGQGVTEAF
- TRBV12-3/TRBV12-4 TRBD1 ASRWTGALQETQY
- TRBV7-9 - ASSSQRFSTDTQY
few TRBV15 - ATSGRTEGIQY
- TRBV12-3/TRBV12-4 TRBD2 ASSPDRLAGGITDTEY
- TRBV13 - ASSLERGPGYT
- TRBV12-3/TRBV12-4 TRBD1 ASTDRALDTGELF
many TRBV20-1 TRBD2 SASGRGASSYNEQF
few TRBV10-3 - AIRDLMNTEAF
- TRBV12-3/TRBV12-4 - ASSLPGDRAGREQY
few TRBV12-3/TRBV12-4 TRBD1 ASSPETGFQPQH
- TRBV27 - ASSLDGDTGGYT
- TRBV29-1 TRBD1 SVERGTGRRSSTEAF
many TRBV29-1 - SVEWGRYNEQF
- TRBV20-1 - NAREGSSPPH
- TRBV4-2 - ASSLDGGPPYGYT
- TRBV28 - ASSFNSENTEAF
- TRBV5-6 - ASSPRGGDRPQY
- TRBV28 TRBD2 ASSFLPGTSGGLYTDTQY
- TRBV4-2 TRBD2 ASSQDSGLAARRNTQY
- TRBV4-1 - ASRKDPGTLVAEAF
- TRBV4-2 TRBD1 ASSSADRDSYGHT
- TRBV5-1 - ASSSDSVYEQY
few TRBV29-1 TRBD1 SVMRTGGGYT
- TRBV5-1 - ASSFDPHQETQY
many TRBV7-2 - ASSPGRNSGANVLT
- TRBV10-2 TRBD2 ASSLGRGGNTQY
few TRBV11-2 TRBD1 ASRRGTGDEKLF
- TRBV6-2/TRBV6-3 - ASSFSGTRSYGYT
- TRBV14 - ASSLRLVTGELF
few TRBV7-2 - ASSPTNPGDTDTQY
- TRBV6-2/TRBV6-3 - ASTQRTVTYNEQF
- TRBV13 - ASSGNRVSYEQY
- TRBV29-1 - SVVIRETQY